The rows below give T cell receptor beta chains drawn from one sample of a study of early T cells in non-severe SARS-CoV-2 infection. TCRdb fed the 5' RACE reads into MiXCR, producing one record per CDR3 protein. The data show 70,000 to 85,000 distinct CDR3 sequences, with roughly 12% seen just once and roughly 16% held by the top ten. This specimen consisted of whole blood, obtained at baseline. These receptor sequences come from an adult who was a healthcare worker with PCR-confirmed SARS-CoV-2 infection or an uninfected control (not recorded which). The donor label of this sample is uncertain. The CDR3 runs from the conserved cysteine through the conserved F or W. A D gene is named only where the DNA matches it firmly. The size field is filled for only some rows; it gives once, few, many or a size class.

D: -; V: TRBV12-5; size: many; J: TRBJ2-4; CDR3: CASGPLAKNIQYF; DNA: TGTGCTAGTGGTCCGCTAGCCAAAAACATTCAGTACTTC
D: -; V: TRBV5-1; size: few; J: TRBJ2-5; CDR3: CASSREGLALETQYF; DNA: TGCGCCAGCAGCCGAGAGGGCCTAGCGCTAGAGACCCAGTACTTC
D: -; V: TRBV20-1; size: many; J: TRBJ2-3; CDR3: CSAWGEMRDTQYF; DNA: TGCAGTGCTTGGGGGGAAATGAGGGATACGCAGTATTTT
D: -; V: TRBV11-2; size: -; J: TRBJ2-7; CDR3: CASSDYTTDEQYF; DNA: TGTGCCAGCAGCGATTATACTACAGACGAGCAGTACTTC
D: TRBD2; V: TRBV6-6; size: many; J: TRBJ2-1; CDR3: CASSYGGLADHGNEQFF; DNA: TGTGCCAGCAGTTACGGGGGACTAGCGGATCACGGGAATGAGCAGTTCTTC
D: -; V: TRBV4-1; size: few; J: TRBJ2-5; CDR3: CASSQVGQAKGGTQYF; DNA: TGCGCCAGCAGCCAAGTAGGTCAAGCCAAAGGAGGGACCCAGTACTTC
D: -; V: TRBV20-1; size: few; J: TRBJ1-1; CDR3: CSAPRGLGYTEAFF; DNA: TGCAGTGCACCGAGGGGCCTTGGGTACACTGAAGCTTTCTTT
D: TRBD2; V: TRBV10-2; size: few; J: TRBJ2-3; CDR3: CASTEGLAGGVADTQYF; DNA: TGCGCCAGCACCGAGGGTCTAGCGGGGGGTGTGGCAGATACGCAGTATTTT
D: TRBD2; V: TRBV11-2; size: -; J: TRBJ2-1; CDR3: CASSSPSGSSYNEQFF; DNA: TGTGCCAGCAGCTCACCCAGCGGGAGCTCCTACAATGAGCAGTTCTTC
D: -; V: TRBV29-1; size: many; J: TRBJ1-1; CDR3: CSGQWTPNTEAFF; DNA: TGCAGCGGCCAGTGGACACCGAACACTGAAGCTTTCTTT
D: -; V: TRBV23-1; size: -; J: TRBJ1-5; CDR3: CASSQSGAGGRQPQHF; DNA: TGCGCCAGCAGTCAATCGGGGGCAGGTGGACGGCAGCCCCAGCATTTT
D: -; V: TRBV4-2; size: -; J: TRBJ2-7; CDR3: CASSQGLSYEQYF; DNA: TGTGCCAGCAGCCAAGGGCTATCCTACGAGCAGTACTTC
D: TRBD1; V: TRBV10-3; size: -; J: TRBJ1-2; CDR3: CAISAGQGEGGYTF; DNA: TGTGCCATCAGCGCCGGACAGGGGGAAGGTGGCTACACCTTC
D: -; V: TRBV2; size: -; J: TRBJ1-1; CDR3: CASSVIRNTEAFF; DNA: TGTGCCAGCAGTGTTATCCGGAACACTGAAGCTTTCTTT
D: -; V: TRBV7-2; size: few; J: TRBJ2-1; CDR3: CASSLIRNEQFF; DNA: TGTGCCAGCAGCTTAATTCGCAATGAGCAGTTCTTC